A selection of T cell receptor beta chains follows, all from one sample in a study of T cell clones after liver transplantation. The data were produced by immunoSEQ multiplex PCR, yet TCRdb's version contains in-frame clones alone and is incomplete. Of 50,000 or so clones listed, about 67% are singletons. Sample: CD4+ T cells from blood, taken roughly 56 months after liver transplant. Receptors originate from a human patient who received a liver transplant. Some T cells could come from the graft donor. The CDR3 runs from the conserved cysteine through the conserved F or W. A D gene is named only where the DNA matches it firmly. The size entry is marked missing in some rows and otherwise reads once, few, many or a size class.

clone size	V gene	J gene	D gene	CDR3 protein	CDR3 DNA
few	TRBV6-1	TRBJ1-6	NA	CASRPGSFYNSPLHF	TGTGCCAGCAGGCCCGGATCCTTCTATAATTCACCCCTCCACTTT
NA	TRBV7-3	TRBJ1-1	NA	CASSLQGNTEAFF	TGTGCCAGCAGCTTACAGGGGAACACTGAAGCTTTCTTT
NA	TRBV6-5	TRBJ2-7	NA	CASTRSYGSYEQYF	TGTGCCAGCACCCGGAGTTATGGCTCCTACGAGCAGTACTTC
few	TRBV5-1	TRBJ1-6	NA	CASSPSGPGDNSPLHF	TGCGCCAGCAGCCCCAGCGGGCCAGGGGATAATTCACCCCTCCACTTT
medium-sized	TRBV29-1	TRBJ1-2	NA	CSVDEGRVGYTF	TGCAGCGTTGATGAGGGTCGAGTCGGCTACACCTTC
NA	TRBV6-5	TRBJ2-3	TRBD1	CASRDRAADTQYF	TGTGCCAGCAGGGACAGGGCAGCAGATACGCAGTATTTT
NA	TRBV7-9	TRBJ1-4	NA	CASRSGSNEKLFF	TGTGCCAGCAGATCCGGGAGCAATGAAAAACTGTTTTTT
NA	TRBV5-1	TRBJ2-7	TRBD1	CASSLVPGTGTEQYF	TGCGCCAGCAGCTTGGTTCCCGGGACAGGGACCGAGCAGTACTTC
NA	TRBV9	TRBJ1-6	NA	CASSGRGGVYNSPLHF	TGTGCCAGCAGCGGTCGAGGGGGGGTCTATAATTCACCCCTCCACTTT
NA	TRBV11-3	TRBJ2-1	TRBD1	CASSQGAAYNEQFF	TGTGCCAGCAGTCAGGGGGCCGCCTACAATGAGCAGTTCTTC
NA	TRBV19	TRBJ2-2	TRBD2	CASSPWTSGGATGELFF	TGTGCCAGTAGTCCGTGGACTAGCGGGGGGGCCACCGGGGAGCTGTTTTTT
NA	TRBV7-9	TRBJ2-3	NA	CASSLRGGAEDTQYF	TGTGCCAGCAGCTTACGTGGGGGGGCCGAGGATACGCAGTATTTT
NA	TRBV28	TRBJ1-6	NA	CASSPPGHDSPLHF	TGTGCCAGCAGTCCCCCGGGACACGATTCACCCCTCCACTTT
few	TRBV4-1	TRBJ2-5	TRBD1	CASSQSRQGATETQYF	TGCGCCAGCAGCCAGAGCAGACAGGGGGCTACGGAGACCCAGTACTTC
NA	TRBV12-5	TRBJ2-3	TRBD2	CASGGGGGTDTQYF	TGTGCTAGTGGTGGGGGGGGTGGCACAGATACGCAGTATTTT
NA	TRBV7-2	TRBJ2-7	NA	CASSANGGGAGEQYF	TGTGCCAGCAGCGCCAACGGGGGCGGGGCCGGCGAGCAGTACTTC
NA	TRBV27	TRBJ2-7	NA	CASSVRGSYEQYF	TGTGCCAGCAGTGTCAGGGGCTCCTACGAGCAGTACTTC
NA	TRBV9	TRBJ2-1	NA	CASSVDRYPSSYNEQFF	TGTGCCAGCAGCGTAGACAGGTACCCGAGCTCCTACAATGAGCAGTTCTTC
NA	TRBV27	TRBJ1-5	NA	CASSFREGQPQHF	TGTGCCAGCAGTTTCAGGGAAGGCCAGCCCCAGCATTTT
NA	TRBV2	TRBJ2-3	TRBD2	CASSRGRGSTDTQYF	TGTGCCAGCAGTCGCGGGCGGGGGAGCACAGATACGCAGTATTTT
NA	TRBV10-3	TRBJ2-5	TRBD2	CAISEGTRQETQYF	TGTGCCATCAGTGAGGGGACTAGACAAGAGACCCAGTACTTC
NA	TRBV19	TRBJ2-3	TRBD1	CASNSGQGTDTQYF	TGTGCCAGTAACTCTGGACAGGGAACAGATACGCAGTATTTT
NA	TRBV10-2	TRBJ1-5	NA	CASSEQGNQPQHF	TGCGCCAGCAGTGAGCAGGGGAATCAGCCCCAGCATTTT
NA	TRBV30	TRBJ1-5	NA	CAWRSGANQPQHF	TGTGCCTGGAGGTCGGGGGCGAATCAGCCCCAGCATTTT
NA	TRBV6-5	TRBJ2-3	TRBD2	CASSPQRDYSDTQYF	TGTGCCAGCAGTCCCCAGAGGGACTACTCAGATACGCAGTATTTT
NA	TRBV28	TRBJ2-7	NA	CASSTRTPSYEQYF	TGTGCCAGCAGTACTCGGACGCCTTCCTACGAGCAGTACTTC